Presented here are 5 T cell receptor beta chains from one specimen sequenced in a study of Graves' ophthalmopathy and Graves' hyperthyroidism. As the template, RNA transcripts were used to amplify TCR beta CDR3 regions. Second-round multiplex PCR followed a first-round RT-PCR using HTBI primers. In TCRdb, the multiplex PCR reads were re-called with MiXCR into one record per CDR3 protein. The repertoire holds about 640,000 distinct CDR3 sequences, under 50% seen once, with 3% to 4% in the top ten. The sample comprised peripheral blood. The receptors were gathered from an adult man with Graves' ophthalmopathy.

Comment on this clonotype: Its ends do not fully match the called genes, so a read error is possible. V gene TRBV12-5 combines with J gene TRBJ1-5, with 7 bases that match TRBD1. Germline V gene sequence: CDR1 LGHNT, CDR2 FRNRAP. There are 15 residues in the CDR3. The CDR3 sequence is CVSALTGTSNQPQHF. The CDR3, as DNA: TGTGTTAGTGCTCTGACAGGGACTTCCAATCAGCCCCAGCATTTT.

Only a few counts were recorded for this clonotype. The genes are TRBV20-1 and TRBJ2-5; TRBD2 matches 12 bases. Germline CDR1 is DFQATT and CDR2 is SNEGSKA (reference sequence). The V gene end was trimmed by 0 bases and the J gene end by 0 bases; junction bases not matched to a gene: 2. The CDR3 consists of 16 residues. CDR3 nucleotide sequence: TGCAGTGCTAGAGAACTAGCGGGGGGTCACCAAGAGACCCAGTACTTC. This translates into CSARELAGGHQETQYF.

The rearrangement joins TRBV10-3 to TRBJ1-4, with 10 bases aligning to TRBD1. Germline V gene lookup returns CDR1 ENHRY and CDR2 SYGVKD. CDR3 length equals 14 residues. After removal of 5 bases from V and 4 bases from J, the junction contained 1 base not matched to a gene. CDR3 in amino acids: CAISRDRGNEKLFF. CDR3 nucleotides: TGTGCCATCAGTCGGGACAGGGGTAATGAAAAACTGTTTTTT.

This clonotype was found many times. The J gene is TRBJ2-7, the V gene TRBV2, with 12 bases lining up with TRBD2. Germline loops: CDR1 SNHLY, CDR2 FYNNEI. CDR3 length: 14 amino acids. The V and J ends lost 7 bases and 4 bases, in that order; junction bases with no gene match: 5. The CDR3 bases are TGTGCCAGCAAACTAGCGGGAGGCCTGTACGAGCAGTACTTC. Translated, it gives CASKLAGGLYEQYF.

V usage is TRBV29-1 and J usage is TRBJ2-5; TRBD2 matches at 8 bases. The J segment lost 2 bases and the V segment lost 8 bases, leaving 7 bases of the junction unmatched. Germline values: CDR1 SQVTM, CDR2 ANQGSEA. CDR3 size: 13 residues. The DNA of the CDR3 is TGCAGCTTGTACGGGAGGGTACAAGAGACCCAGTACTTC. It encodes CSLYGRVQETQYF.